This T cell receptor (beta chain) originates from a study of blood T cell repertoires in COVID-19. In the study overall: Collection of acute and convalescent COVID-19 samples took place in the United States, Italy and Spain. Sources were T cells, B-cell-depleted T cells, or PBMCs; the material itself was cDNA or gDNA.

Per the original methods: Reference gene primers were amplified, and this amplification served to estimate nucleated cell counts. Some clones are missing from TCRdb's copy, which holds only in-frame ones; the method was immunoSEQ multiplex PCR. The V and J calls and the clone size are those of that table, but D and trimming were determined from the DNA. The sample carries approximately 83,000 clones, about 76% recorded once. The receptor was isolated from a woman at least 80 years old with acute or convalescent COVID-19. The sample consisted of peripheral blood.

CDR3 coding DNA: TGTGCCAGCAGTTGGACAGGGTGGGGTGATACGCAGTATTTT. As protein: CASSWTGWGDTQYF. The chain combines TRBV2 with TRBJ2-3; 8 bases are a match to TRBD1. The V segment lost 5 bases and the J segment 6 bases; nucleotides outside the gene matches: 7. The CDR3 loop spans 14 amino acids. The V gene's germline CDR1 is SNHLY and CDR2 FYNNEI.